This TCR beta chain derives from a study of blood T cell repertoires in COVID-19. Across the whole study: The origin of the acute and convalescent COVID-19 samples was the United States, Italy and Spain.

The junction had 6 bases not matched to a gene; V was cut back by 1 base and J by 6 bases. CDR1 and CDR2 from the germline V gene are SGHDN and FVKESK. The length of the CDR3 is 16 residues. The table came from immunoSEQ multiplex PCR; TCRdb's copy has only in-frame clones and leaves some out. Counted here are hundreds of thousands of clones, 70% to 85% occurring once; the ten biggest clones make up around 3.4%. Sequencing was performed on peripheral blood. The genes are TRBV14 and TRBJ2-1; 10 bases align to TRBD2. The sequence derives from an elderly woman with acute or convalescent COVID-19. CDR3 DNA: TGTGCCAGCAGCCAAGGTTCAGCGGGAGGGCTCAATGAGCAGTTCTTC. Translation: CASSQGSAGGLNEQFF. The variable domain in full, with the rest retrieved from reference TRBV14 and TRBJ2-1, is EAGVTQFPSHSVIEKGQTVTLRCDPISGHDNLYWYRRVMGKEIKFLLHFVKESKQDESGMPNNRFLAERTGGTYSTLKVQPAELEDSGVYFCASSQGSAGGLNEQFFGPGTRLTVL.